The clone carrying this TCR beta chain came up a few times. These data originate in a study of blood T cell repertoires in COVID-19. Background on the study: COVID-19 samples, acute and convalescent, were from the United States, Italy and Spain. Sample material is recorded as cDNA or gDNA derived from T cells, B-cell-depleted T cells, or PBMCs.

After removal of 7 bases from V and 5 bases from J, the junction contained 4 bases not matched to a gene. Germline CDR1 is SNHLY and CDR2 is FYNNEI. The CDR3 runs 12 residues. The table came from immunoSEQ multiplex PCR; TCRdb's copy has only in-frame clones and leaves some out. The sample lists 150,000 to 200,000 clones, over 70% occurring once. Participants came from some 23 US areas, aged about 18 to 89 years. Among Cohort 3 donors, those recovered had two negative PCRs, clearance, or symptom resolution. The V gene is TRBV2, the J gene TRBJ2-7, with TRBD2 matching over 8 bases. The sample consisted of PBMCs or T cells enriched from blood (not recorded which). This receptor was obtained from an older woman who had recovered from COVID-19. This CDR3 is CASIRAGDEQYF. The CDR3 coding sequence is TGTGCCAGCATTAGAGCGGGGGACGAGCAGTACTTC.